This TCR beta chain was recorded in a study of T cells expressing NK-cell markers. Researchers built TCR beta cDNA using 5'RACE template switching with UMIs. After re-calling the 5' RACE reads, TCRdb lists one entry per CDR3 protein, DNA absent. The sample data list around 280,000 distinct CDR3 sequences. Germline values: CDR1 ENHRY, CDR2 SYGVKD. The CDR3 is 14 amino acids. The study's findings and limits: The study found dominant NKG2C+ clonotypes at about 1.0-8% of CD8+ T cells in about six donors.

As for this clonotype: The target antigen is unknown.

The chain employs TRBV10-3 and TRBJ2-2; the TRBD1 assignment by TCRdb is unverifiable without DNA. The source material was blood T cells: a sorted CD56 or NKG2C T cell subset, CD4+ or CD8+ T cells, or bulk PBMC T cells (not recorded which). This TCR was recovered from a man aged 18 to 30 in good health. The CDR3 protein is CAIRGQASPVQLFF.